The TCR beta chain under discussion was sequenced for a study of response to subunit inactivated influenza vaccine. Study-level findings and limits: Authors proposed each seasonal influenza vaccination draws in few new T cells.

V shed 8 bases and J 0 bases; nucleotides not matched to a gene: 4. The CDR3 has 13 residues. Germline V CDR1 and CDR2: MNHNS, SASEGT. Notes on this clonotype: The antigen is unknown.

TCRdb independently ran MiXCR on the RT-PCR reads; one entry per CDR3 protein. The sample comprises 180,000 or so distinct CDR3 sequences, approximately 12% of which are singletons, and 25% to 30% rests with the top ten. The data also belong to a second study, concerning T cells expressing NK-cell markers. That work adds: 5'RACE template switching with UMIs produced the TCR beta cDNA. Among eight sequenced donors, seven carried HCMV seropositivity while one was seronegative.

This chain joins TRBV6-1 and TRBJ2-7; 7 bases are shared with TRBD2. This material consisted of CD8+ T cells sorted from PBMCs, taken about 11 days after vaccination. The receptor was derived from a middle-aged man who received an inactivated influenza vaccine. CDR3 sequence (DNA): TGTGCCAGCGCCATAGCGGGCTCCTACGAGCAGTACTTC. Its protein product is CASAIAGSYEQYF.